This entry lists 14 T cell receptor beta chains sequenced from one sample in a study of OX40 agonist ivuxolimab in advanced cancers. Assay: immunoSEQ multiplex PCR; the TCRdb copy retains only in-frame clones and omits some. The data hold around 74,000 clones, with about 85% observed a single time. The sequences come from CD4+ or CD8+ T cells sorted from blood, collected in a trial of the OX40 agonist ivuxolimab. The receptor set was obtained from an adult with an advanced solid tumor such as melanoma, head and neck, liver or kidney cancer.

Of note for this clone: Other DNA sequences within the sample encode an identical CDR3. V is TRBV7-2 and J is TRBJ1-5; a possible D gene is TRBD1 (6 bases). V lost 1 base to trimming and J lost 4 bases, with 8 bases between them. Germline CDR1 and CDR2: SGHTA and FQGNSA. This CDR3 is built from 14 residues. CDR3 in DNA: TGTGCCAGCAGCTTAGAGGGGGGGAATCAGCCCCAGCATTTT. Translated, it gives CASSLEGGNQPQHF.

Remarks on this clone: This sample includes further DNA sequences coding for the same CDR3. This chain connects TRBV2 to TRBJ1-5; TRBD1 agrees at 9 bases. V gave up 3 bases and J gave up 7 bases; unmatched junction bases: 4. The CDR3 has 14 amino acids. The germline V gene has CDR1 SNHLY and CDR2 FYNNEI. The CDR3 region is CASSEGQGGQPQHF. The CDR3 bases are TGTGCCAGCAGTGAGGGACAGGGAGGACAGCCCCAGCATTTT.

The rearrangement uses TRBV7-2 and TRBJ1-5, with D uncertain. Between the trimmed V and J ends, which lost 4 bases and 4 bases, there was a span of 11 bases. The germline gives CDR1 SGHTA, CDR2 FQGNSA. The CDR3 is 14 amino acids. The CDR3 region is CASSSRLGNQPQHF. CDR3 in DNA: TGTGCCAGCAGCTCCCGGTTGGGTAATCAGCCCCAGCATTTT.

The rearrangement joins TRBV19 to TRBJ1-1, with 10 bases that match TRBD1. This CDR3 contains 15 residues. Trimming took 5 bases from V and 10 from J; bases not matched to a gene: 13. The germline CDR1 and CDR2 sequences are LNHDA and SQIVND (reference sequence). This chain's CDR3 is CASSGDRGGVVRAFF. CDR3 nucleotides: TGTGCCAGTAGTGGGGACAGGGGAGGCGTTGTGCGAGCTTTCTTT.

CDR3 protein: CASSLGGAASEKLFF. The DNA of the CDR3 is TGCGCCAGCAGCTTGGGCGGCGCGGCGTCTGAAAAACTGTTTTTT. The rearrangement joins TRBV5-1 to TRBJ1-4; no definite D call. This CDR3 is 15 amino acids long. CDR1 SGHRS and CDR2 YFSETQ come from the germline V gene. Trimming took off 0 bases at V and 7 bases at J, with 13 bases between the two ends.

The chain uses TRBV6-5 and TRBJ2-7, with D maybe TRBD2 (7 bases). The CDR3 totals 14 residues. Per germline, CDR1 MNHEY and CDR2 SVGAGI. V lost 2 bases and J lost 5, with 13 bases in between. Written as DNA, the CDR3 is TGTGCCAGCAGTTACGGGCGGGGGCCCCACGAGCAGTACTTC. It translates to CASSYGRGPHEQYF.

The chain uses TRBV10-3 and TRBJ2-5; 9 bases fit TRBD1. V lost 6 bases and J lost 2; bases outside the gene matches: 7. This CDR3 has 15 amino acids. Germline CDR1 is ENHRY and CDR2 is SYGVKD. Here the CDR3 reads CAIRSGQGGQETQYF. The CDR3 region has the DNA TGTGCCATCAGATCGGGACAGGGAGGGCAAGAGACCCAGTACTTC.

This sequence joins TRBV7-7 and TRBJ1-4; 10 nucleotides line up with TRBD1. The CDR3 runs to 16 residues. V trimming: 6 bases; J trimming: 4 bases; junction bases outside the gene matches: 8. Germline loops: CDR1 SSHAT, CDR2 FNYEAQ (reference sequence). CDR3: CASRTGQGLSNEKLFF. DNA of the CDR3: TGTGCCAGCAGAACGGGACAGGGGCTTAGTAATGAAAAACTGTTTTTT.

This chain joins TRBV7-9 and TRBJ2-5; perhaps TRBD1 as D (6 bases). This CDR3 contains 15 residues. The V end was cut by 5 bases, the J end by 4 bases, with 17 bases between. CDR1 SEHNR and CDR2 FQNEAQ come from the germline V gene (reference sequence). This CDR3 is CASSQQGGPGETQYF. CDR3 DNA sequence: TGTGCCAGCAGCCAACAGGGCGGCCCGGGAGAGACCCAGTACTTC.

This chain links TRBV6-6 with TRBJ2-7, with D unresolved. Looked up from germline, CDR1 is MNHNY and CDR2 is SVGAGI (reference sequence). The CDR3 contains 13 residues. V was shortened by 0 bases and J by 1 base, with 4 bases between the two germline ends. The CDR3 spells CASSYSGSYEQYF. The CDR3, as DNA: TGTGCCAGCAGTTACTCGGGATCCTACGAGCAGTACTTC.

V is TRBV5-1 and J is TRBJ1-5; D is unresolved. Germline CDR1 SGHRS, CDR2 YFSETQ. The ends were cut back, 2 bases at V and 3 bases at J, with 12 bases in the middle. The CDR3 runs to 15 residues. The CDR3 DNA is TGCGCCAGCAGCTTAGAGGGAATGGACAATCAGCCCCAGCATTTT. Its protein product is CASSLEGMDNQPQHF.

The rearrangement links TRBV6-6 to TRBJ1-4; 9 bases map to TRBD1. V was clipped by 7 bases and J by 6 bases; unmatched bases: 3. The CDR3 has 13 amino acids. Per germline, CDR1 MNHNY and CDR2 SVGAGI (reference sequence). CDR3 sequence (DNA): TGTGCCAGCACTGACAGGGGGGATGAAAAACTGTTTTTT. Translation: CASTDRGDEKLFF.

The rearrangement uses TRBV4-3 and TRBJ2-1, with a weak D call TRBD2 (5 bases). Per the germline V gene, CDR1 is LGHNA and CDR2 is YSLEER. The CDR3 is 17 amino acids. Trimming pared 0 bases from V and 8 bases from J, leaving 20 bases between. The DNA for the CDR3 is TGCGCCAGCAGCCAAGATCATATAGGCGGGTCAAGGGATGAGCAGTTCTTC. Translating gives CASSQDHIGGSRDEQFF.

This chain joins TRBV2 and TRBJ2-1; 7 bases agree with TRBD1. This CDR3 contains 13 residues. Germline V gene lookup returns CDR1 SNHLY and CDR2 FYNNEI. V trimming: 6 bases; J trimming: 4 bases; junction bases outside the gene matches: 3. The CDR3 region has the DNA TGTGCCAGCAGGGACAGGACGTACAATGAGCAGTTCTTC. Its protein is CASRDRTYNEQFF.